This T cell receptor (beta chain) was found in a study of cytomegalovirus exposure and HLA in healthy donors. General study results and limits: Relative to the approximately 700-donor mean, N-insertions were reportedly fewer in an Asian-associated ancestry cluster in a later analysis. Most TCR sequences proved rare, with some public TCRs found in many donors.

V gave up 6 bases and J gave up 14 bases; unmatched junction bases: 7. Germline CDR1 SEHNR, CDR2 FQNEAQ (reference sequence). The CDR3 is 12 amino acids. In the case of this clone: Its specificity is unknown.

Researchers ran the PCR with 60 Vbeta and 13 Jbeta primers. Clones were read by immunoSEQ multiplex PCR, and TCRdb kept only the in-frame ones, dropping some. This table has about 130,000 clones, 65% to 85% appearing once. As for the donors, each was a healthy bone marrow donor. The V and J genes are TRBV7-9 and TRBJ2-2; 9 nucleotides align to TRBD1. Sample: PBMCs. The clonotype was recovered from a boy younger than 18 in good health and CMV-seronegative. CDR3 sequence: CASRPPGQGLFF. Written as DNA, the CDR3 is TGTGCCAGCAGACCTCCGGGACAGGGACTGTTTTTT.